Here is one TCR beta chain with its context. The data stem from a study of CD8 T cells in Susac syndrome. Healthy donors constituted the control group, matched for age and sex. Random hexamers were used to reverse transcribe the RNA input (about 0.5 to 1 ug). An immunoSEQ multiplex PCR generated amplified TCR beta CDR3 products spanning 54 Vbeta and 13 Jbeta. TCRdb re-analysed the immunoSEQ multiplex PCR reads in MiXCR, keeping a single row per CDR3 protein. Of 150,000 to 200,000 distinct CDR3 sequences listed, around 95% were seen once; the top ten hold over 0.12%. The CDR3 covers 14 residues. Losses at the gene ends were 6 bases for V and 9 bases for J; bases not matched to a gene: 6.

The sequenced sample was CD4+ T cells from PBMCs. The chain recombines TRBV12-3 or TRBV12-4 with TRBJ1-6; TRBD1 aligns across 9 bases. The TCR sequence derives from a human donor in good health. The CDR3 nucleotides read TGTGCCAGCAGCCCTGGACAGGGGCCTTCACCCCTCCACTTT. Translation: CASSPGQGPSPLHF.